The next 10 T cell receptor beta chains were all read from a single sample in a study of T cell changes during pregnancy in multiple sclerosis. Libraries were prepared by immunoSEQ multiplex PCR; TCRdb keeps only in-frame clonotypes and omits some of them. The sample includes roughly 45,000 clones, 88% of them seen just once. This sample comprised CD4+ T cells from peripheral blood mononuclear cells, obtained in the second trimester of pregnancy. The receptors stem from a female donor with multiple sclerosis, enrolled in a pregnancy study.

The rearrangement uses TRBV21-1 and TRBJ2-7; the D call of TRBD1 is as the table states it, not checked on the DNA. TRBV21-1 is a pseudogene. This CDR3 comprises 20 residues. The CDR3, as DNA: TGTGCGCCTGACAGGGCCCCAGGCCCTGGTAGCGGCAGGGTAGGCTACGAGCAGTACTTC. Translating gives CAPDRAPGPGSGRVGYEQYF.

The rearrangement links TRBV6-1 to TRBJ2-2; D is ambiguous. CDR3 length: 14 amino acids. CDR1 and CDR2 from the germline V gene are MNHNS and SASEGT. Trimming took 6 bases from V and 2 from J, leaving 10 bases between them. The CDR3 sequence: CASSLTLNTGELFF. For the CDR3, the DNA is TGTGCCAGCAGCCTGACTCTTAACACCGGGGAGCTGTTTTTT.

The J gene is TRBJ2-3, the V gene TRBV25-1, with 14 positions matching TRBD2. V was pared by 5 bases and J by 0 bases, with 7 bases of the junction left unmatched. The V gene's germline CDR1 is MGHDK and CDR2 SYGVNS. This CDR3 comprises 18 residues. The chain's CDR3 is CASSRLAGGISSTDTQYF. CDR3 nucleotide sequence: TGTGCCAGCAGTCGACTAGCGGGAGGGATTTCTAGCACAGATACGCAGTATTTT. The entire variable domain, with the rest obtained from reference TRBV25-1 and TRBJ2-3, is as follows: EADIYQTPRYLVIGTGKKITLECSQTMGHDKMYWYQQDPGMELHLIHYSYGVNSTEKGDLSSESTVSRIRTEHFPLTLESARPSHTSQYLCASSRLAGGISSTDTQYFGPGTRLTVL.

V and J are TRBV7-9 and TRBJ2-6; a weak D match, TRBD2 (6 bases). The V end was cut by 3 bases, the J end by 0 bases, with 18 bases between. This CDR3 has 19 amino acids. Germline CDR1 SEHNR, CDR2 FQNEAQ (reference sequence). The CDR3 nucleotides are TGTGCCAGCAGCTTGGGGCGGGGAGACCAGAGCTCTGGGGCCAACGTCCTGACTTTC. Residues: CASSLGRGDQSSGANVLTF. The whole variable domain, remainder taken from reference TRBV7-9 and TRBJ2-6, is DTGVSQNPRHKITKRGQNVTFRCDPISEHNRLYWYRQTLGQGPEFLTYFQNEAQLEKSRLLSDRFSAERPKGSFSTLEIQRTEQGDSAMYLCASSLGRGDQSSGANVLTFGAGSRLTVL.

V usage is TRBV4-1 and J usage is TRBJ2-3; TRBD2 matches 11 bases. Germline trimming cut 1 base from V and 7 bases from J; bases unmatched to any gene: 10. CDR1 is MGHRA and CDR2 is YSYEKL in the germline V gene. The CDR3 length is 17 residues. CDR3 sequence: CASSQGGAASGRNTQYF. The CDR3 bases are TGCGCCAGCAGCCAAGGGGGCGCGGCTAGCGGGAGGAATACGCAGTATTTT.

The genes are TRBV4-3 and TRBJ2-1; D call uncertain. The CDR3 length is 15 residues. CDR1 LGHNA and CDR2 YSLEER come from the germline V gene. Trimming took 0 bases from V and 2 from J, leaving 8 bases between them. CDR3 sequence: CASSQEATPYNEQFF. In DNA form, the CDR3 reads TGCGCCAGCAGCCAAGAAGCCACGCCCTACAATGAGCAGTTCTTC.

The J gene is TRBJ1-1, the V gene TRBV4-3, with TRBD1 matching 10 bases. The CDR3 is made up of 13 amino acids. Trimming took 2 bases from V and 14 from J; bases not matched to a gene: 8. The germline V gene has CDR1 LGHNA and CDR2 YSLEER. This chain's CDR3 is CASSQLAGQGIFF. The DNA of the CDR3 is TGCGCCAGCAGCCAACTAGCGGGACAGGGGATCTTCTTT.

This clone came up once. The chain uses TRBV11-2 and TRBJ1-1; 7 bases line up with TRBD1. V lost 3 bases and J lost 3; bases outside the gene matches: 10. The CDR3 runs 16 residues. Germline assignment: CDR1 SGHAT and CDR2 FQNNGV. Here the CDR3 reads CASSLRWGQKHTEAFF. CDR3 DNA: TGTGCCAGCAGCTTGAGGTGGGGACAGAAGCACACTGAAGCTTTCTTT.

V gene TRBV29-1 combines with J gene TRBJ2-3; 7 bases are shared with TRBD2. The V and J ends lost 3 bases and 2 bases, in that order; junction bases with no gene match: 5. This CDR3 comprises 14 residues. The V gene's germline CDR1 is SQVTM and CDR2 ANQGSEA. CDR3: CSVDRSGLTDTQYF. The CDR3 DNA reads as TGCAGCGTTGACCGTAGCGGGCTCACAGATACGCAGTATTTT.

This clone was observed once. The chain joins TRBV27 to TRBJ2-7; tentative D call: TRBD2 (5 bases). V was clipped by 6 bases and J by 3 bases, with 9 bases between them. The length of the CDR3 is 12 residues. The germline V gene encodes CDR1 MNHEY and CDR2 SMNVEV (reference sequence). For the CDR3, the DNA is TGTGCCAGCAGCCCCGACTACTACGAGCAGTACTTC. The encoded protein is CASSPDYYEQYF.